The T cell receptor (beta chain) under discussion was sequenced for a study of cytomegalovirus exposure and HLA in healthy donors. The CDR3 is 16 amino acids. Germline V gene data show CDR1 as KGHSH and CDR2 as LQKENI. V lost 3 bases to trimming and J lost 2 bases, with 15 bases between them. Concerning this clone itself: Its antigen is unidentified.

Overall study findings and caveats: Fewer N-insertions than the roughly 670-donor mean were reportedly shown by an Asian-associated ancestry cluster in a later analysis.

In the PCR, 60 Vbeta and 13 Jbeta primers were used. This table comes from immunoSEQ multiplex PCR, and its TCRdb copy is limited to in-frame clones, with some not included. The table lists some 130,000 clones. The chain links TRBV18 to TRBJ2-3; D is perhaps TRBD2 (6 bases). Source material: PBMCs. This TCR was sampled from a young man in good health and CMV-seronegative. The CDR3 here is CASSPTGAGFTDTQYF. The CDR3 DNA reads as TGTGCCAGCTCACCCACCGGGGCGGGATTCACAGATACGCAGTATTTT.